This T cell receptor beta chain derives from a study of T cell changes during pregnancy in multiple sclerosis. The CDR3 covers 14 residues. Germline V gene data show CDR1 as SGHRS and CDR2 as YFSETQ. V shed 5 bases and J 8 bases; nucleotides not matched to a gene: 9. Sequencing used immunoSEQ multiplex PCR; TCRdb keeps in-frame clones, though not all of them. There are roughly 50,000 clones in the sample; 85% to 95% occur only once, and approximately 0.67% lies in the top ten. The sequenced sample was CD4+ T cells from peripheral blood mononuclear cells, obtained in the third trimester of pregnancy. The V gene is TRBV5-1, the J gene TRBJ2-1; 8 bases are shared with TRBD2. This clonotype originated in a female donor with multiple sclerosis, enrolled in a pregnancy study. The CDR3 DNA reads TGCGCCAGCAGTCGTGGACTAGCTAGCGATGAGCAGTTCTTC. It translates to CASSRGLASDEQFF.